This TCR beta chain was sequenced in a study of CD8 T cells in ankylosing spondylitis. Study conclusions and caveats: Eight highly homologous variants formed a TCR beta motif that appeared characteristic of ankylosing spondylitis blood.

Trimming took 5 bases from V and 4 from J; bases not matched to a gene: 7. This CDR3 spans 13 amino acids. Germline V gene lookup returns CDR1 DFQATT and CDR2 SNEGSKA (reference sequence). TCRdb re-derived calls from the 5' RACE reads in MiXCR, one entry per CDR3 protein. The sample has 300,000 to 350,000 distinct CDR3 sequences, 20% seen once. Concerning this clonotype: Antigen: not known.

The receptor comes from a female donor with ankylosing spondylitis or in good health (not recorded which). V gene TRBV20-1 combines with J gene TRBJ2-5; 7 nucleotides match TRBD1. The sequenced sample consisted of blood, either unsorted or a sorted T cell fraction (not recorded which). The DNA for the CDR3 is TGCAGTGCTCCGAACAGGGGTGGAGAGACCCAGTACTTC. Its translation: CSAPNRGGETQYF.